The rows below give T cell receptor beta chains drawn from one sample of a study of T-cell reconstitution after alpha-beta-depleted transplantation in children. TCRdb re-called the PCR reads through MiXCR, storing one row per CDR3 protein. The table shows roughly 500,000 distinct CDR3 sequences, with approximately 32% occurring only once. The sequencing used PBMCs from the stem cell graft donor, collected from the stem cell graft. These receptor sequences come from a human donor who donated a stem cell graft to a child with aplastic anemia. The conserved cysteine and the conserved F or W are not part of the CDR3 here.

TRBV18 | ASSREVAGKDTQY
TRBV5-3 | ARSKGLAEAYEQY
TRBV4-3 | ASSPSGAAPYGYT
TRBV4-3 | ASSQARDRPNTGELF
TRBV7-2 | ASSLGTGSKAYNEQF
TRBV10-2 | ASSESGAGLALNTGELF
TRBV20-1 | SARIGSNYGYT
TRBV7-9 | ASKLGGGQGDTQY
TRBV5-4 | ASSLGEGQTEAF
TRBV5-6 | ASSQGLAGDTDTQY
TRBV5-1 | ASSLGPPGMDEQF
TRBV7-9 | ASSSRGGLIYEQY
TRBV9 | ASSGSGAPGETQY
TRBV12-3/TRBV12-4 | ASSFSRTTYNEQF
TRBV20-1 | SARDRDRGRRGYT
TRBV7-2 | ASSPPGQGLAKNIQY
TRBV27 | ASSLLWGEQF
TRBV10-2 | ASSRVARDNEQY
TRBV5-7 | ASSLSRGGIDEQF
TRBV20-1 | SARLRDRGADTQY
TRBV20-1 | SAPGQGAFGANVLT
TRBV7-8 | ASSFGTVAKNIQY
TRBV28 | ASSNIVGNTGELF
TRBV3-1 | ASSHLLNSAGGYT
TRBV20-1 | SARKLPTNEQF
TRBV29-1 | SVRGTSGISTDTQY
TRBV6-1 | ASSELGYT
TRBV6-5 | ASSYRPGADTQY
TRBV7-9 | ASTISTVGNTEAF
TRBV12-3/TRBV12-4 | ASRQGTFEAF